This is a list of T cell receptor beta chains from one sample in a study of blood T cell repertoires in COVID-19. Here immunoSEQ multiplex PCR was the method, and the copy in TCRdb shows in-frame clones only, minus some. The sample has 140,000 to 150,000 clones, about 86% seen once; the top ten hold 8.6%. The specimen was peripheral blood. Receptors were obtained from a woman aged 45 to 65 with active or convalescent COVID-19. Each CDR3 is given with its conserved first and last residue. D genes are given only for firm matches. A clone size is listed for some rows: how often the clone was seen (once, few, many), or a class if it is expanded.

J,size,V,D,DNA,CDR3
TRBJ1-2,NA,TRBV7-3,NA,TGTGCCAGCAGCTCTAATGGGGAGGGTGGCTACACCTTC,CASSSNGEGGYTF
TRBJ2-2,few,TRBV3-1/TRBV3-2,TRBD2,TGTGCCAGCAGCCAAGGGATCCCGTTAGCGGGAGCAGGCGGGGAGCTGTTTTTT,CASSQGIPLAGAGGELFF
TRBJ1-3,NA,TRBV12-3/TRBV12-4,NA,TGTGCCAGCAGGCCAGGGGCTGGAAACACCATATATTTT,CASRPGAGNTIYF
TRBJ1-1,NA,TRBV10-3,TRBD1,TGTGCCATCAGTGGGAACAGGGGCCCGAACACTGAAGCTTTCTTT,CAISGNRGPNTEAFF
TRBJ2-2,NA,TRBV30,TRBD2,TGTGCCTGGGACGTCAGCGGGAGTTTCACCGGGGAGCTGTTTTTT,CAWDVSGSFTGELFF
TRBJ1-2,few,TRBV5-1,NA,TGCGCCAGCAGCTTGGGGGCAAATTATGGCTACACCTTC,CASSLGANYGYTF
TRBJ2-2,once,TRBV9,NA,TGTGCCAGCAGCCCACGGAGGGCAGCTTCGAACACCGGGGAGCTGTTTTTT,CASSPRRAASNTGELFF
TRBJ1-2,NA,TRBV5-1,TRBD1,TGCGCCAGCAGCTTGGAGGGACAGGGGTCCAGGGAATATGGCTACACCTTC,CASSLEGQGSREYGYTF
TRBJ1-2,once,TRBV5-1,NA,TGCGCCAGCAGCTTGGAGAGTGGGCCCTACACCTTC,CASSLESGPYTF
TRBJ2-7,NA,TRBV28,NA,TGTGCCAGCAGTTTATTTGCGGGTTCCGCGCGAACCTACGAGCAGTACTTC,CASSLFAGSARTYEQYF
TRBJ2-1,NA,TRBV4-3,NA,TGCGCCAGCAGCCAAGGACAGAAGAGCAATGAGCAGTTCTTC,CASSQGQKSNEQFF
TRBJ2-7,NA,TRBV7-2,TRBD1,TGTGCCAGCAGCTTGGGGCAGGGGGCCTACGAGCAGTACTTC,CASSLGQGAYEQYF
TRBJ1-2,NA,TRBV5-5,NA,TGTGCCAGCAGCTTGGTTGGGCAGGGGACTAACTATGGCTACACCTTC,CASSLVGQGTNYGYTF
TRBJ2-1,NA,TRBV4-1,NA,TGCGCCAGCAGCCAATCGTTAGACTCCTACAATGAGCAGTTCTTC,CASSQSLDSYNEQFF
TRBJ1-1,NA,TRBV7-6,NA,TGTGCCAGCAGCTCCTCGGGGGGTGAGGGCACTGAAGCTTTCTTT,CASSSSGGEGTEAFF
TRBJ1-2,NA,TRBV7-2,TRBD1,TGTGCCAGCAACCGACAGGGAGGAGGCTATGGCTACACCTTC,CASNRQGGGYGYTF
TRBJ2-1,NA,TRBV7-9,NA,TGTGCCAGCAGCTCGGGGCTTGGACAGAACAATGAGCAGTTCTTC,CASSSGLGQNNEQFF
TRBJ1-1,NA,TRBV7-2,NA,TGTGCCAGCAGCTCCTTTGACAGGAAGGCTTTCTTT,CASSSFDRKAFF
TRBJ1-1,NA,TRBV30,NA,TGTGCCTGGAGTGTACTCGGGGGTCCCACTGAAGCTTTCTTT,CAWSVLGGPTEAFF
TRBJ1-5,once,TRBV9,NA,TGTGCCAGCAGCGTAGGGGGGGTCATAGATCAGCCCCAGCATTTT,CASSVGGVIDQPQHF
TRBJ2-1,NA,TRBV27,TRBD1,TGTGCCAGCAGATACGGACAGGGGGTAGGTGAGCAGTTCTTC,CASRYGQGVGEQFF
TRBJ1-1,NA,TRBV28,NA,TGTGCCAGCAGGGTCAGGGGATCCCTTATGAACACTGAAGCTTTCTTT,CASRVRGSLMNTEAFF
TRBJ1-1,NA,TRBV18,NA,TGTGCCAGCTCATTGCGACAGCTGAACACTGAAGCTTTCTTT,CASSLRQLNTEAFF
TRBJ2-7,NA,TRBV10-3,NA,TGTGCCATCAGTGAACGGGGCGGGGGCAGCTACGAGCAGTACTTC,CAISERGGGSYEQYF
TRBJ1-1,NA,TRBV4-2,NA,TGTGCCAGCACCCCAGGGACTTCGGGCACTGAAGCTTTCTTT,CASTPGTSGTEAFF
TRBJ1-6,NA,TRBV5-6,NA,TGTGCCAGCAGCTTGTTTCGGAATTCACCCCTCCACTTT,CASSLFRNSPLHF
TRBJ2-5,NA,TRBV30,NA,TGTGCCTGGAGTGTACTGGGCAGGCAAGAGACCCAGTACTTC,CAWSVLGRQETQYF
TRBJ2-7,NA,TRBV28,TRBD2,TGTGCCAGCAGTTTAGCGGGGGGAAGCTCCTACGAGCAGTACTTC,CASSLAGGSSYEQYF
TRBJ2-7,NA,TRBV2,NA,TGTGCCAGCAGTTTTACTAGCTCCTACGAGCAGTACTTC,CASSFTSSYEQYF
TRBJ2-1,NA,TRBV6-5,TRBD2,TGTGCCAGCAGTAAGCGGGAGGGTTACAATGAGCAGTTCTTC,CASSKREGYNEQFF
TRBJ1-2,NA,TRBV7-2,TRBD1,TGTGCCAGCAGCTTCACAGGGGATGGCTACACCTTC,CASSFTGDGYTF
TRBJ2-1,NA,TRBV19,TRBD2,TGTGCCAGTAGGCTAGCGGGATACAATGAGCAGTTCTTC,CASRLAGYNEQFF
TRBJ2-7,NA,TRBV6-2/TRBV6-3,NA,TGTGCCAGCAGTTCCGTCTCCTACGAGCAGTACTTC,CASSSVSYEQYF
TRBJ1-3,NA,TRBV5-4,NA,TGTGCCAGCAGCTTGGATAAGAGCTCTGGAAACACCATATATTTT,CASSLDKSSGNTIYF
TRBJ1-2,NA,TRBV16,NA,TGTGCCAGCAGCCAATCATTGTCAGGGGCGTTCTATGGCTACACCTTC,CASSQSLSGAFYGYTF